This TCR beta chain comes out of a study of post-analysis software for immune sequencing data. About the research overall: In terms of disease course, relapsing-remitting, secondary progressive and progressive-relapsing multiple sclerosis were included.

Study-level points and caveats: TRBV5-6, TRBV5-1 and TRBV20-1 were among four to six TRBV segments more frequent in patients than controls. Those samples that were prepared in the same batch co-clustered strongly by F measure. Multiple sclerosis patients had significantly lower normalized Chao1 diversity than controls.

This CDR3 is 15 amino acids long. The V gene lost 7 bases and the J gene lost 1 base, with 16 bases spanning the gap. CDR1 and CDR2 from the germline V gene are LNHNV and YYDKDF (reference sequence). Regarding this clonotype: What it recognizes is unknown.

Built from TCR beta cDNA, the libraries had unique molecular identifiers in them. Once about 0.95 to 10 million T cells were used, roughly 0.5 million cDNA molecules resulted. TCRdb ran MiXCR on the PCR reads and lists one entry per CDR3 protein. The top ten clones hold over 4% of a sample with 650,000 to 850,000 distinct CDR3 sequences, about 57% of them seen once. Material: blood. V is TRBV15 and J is TRBJ2-5; D might be TRBD1 (6 bases). This sequence originates from a girl aged 5 to 17 with multiple sclerosis. CDR3: CATTLDRSAQETQYF. The CDR3, as DNA: TGTGCCACCACCCTAGACAGGTCGGCCCAAGAGACCCAGTACTTC.